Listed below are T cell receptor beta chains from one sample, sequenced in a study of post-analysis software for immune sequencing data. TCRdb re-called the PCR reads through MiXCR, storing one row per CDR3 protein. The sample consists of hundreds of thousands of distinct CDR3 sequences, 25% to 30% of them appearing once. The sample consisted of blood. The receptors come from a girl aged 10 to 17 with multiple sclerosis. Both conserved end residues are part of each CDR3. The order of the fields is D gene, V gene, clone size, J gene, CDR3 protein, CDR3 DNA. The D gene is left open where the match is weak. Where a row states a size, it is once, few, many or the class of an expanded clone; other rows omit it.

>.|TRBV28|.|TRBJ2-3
CTSSGGGADTQYF
TGTACCAGCAGCGGAGGTGGGGCAGATACGCAGTATTTT
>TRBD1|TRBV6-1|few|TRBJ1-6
CASTFGQGNSPLHF
TGTGCCAGCACCTTTGGACAGGGTAATTCACCCCTCCACTTT
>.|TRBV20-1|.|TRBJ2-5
CSAPWSRETQYF
TGCAGTGCTCCCTGGAGCCGAGAGACCCAGTACTTC
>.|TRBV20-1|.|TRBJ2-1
CSALLQGASGGPYNEQFF
TGCAGTGCCCTACTACAGGGGGCATCGGGAGGGCCCTACAATGAGCAGTTCTTC
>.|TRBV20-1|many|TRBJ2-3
CSARGTGHPADTQYF
TGCAGTGCTAGAGGAACCGGGCACCCCGCAGATACGCAGTATTTT
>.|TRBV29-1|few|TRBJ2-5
CSVDRGTNQETQYF
TGCAGCGTTGATCGAGGGACAAACCAAGAGACCCAGTACTTC
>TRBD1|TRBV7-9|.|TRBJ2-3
CASSPRRGDRSLRDTQYF
TGTGCCAGCAGCCCACGGCGTGGGGACAGGTCCCTTAGGGATACGCAGTATTTT
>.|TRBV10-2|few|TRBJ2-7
CASSEPRLPYEQYF
TGCGCCAGCAGCGAACCGCGACTTCCCTACGAGCAGTACTTC
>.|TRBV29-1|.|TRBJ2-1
CSVEVWGVGQFF
TGCAGCGTTGAGGTCTGGGGTGTCGGGCAGTTCTTC
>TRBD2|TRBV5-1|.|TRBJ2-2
CATAWGGLNTGELFF
TGCGCCACCGCCTGGGGAGGGCTGAACACCGGGGAGCTGTTTTTT
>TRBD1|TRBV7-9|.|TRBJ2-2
CASSVPPGQTTGELFF
TGTGCCAGCAGCGTCCCCCCGGGACAGACCACCGGGGAGCTGTTTTTT
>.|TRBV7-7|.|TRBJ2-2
CASSFGPGVASGELFF
TGTGCCAGCAGCTTTGGCCCAGGGGTGGCATCCGGGGAGCTGTTTTTT
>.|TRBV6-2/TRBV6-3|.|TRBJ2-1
CASSYSGTSSYNEQFF
TGTGCCAGCAGTTACTCGGGGACAAGCTCCTACAATGAGCAGTTCTTC